A selection of T cell receptor beta chains follows, all from one sample in a study of blood T cell repertoires in COVID-19. TCRdb's copy holds only in-frame clones and misses some; the assay was immunoSEQ multiplex PCR. The data show around 250,000 clones, about 90% seen once. Sequenced: PBMCs or T cells enriched from blood (not recorded which). These receptors all stem from a human donor in a cohort exposed to, infected with or recovered from COVID-19 (not recorded which). The donor label of this sample is uncertain. Both conserved end residues are part of each CDR3. The D gene is left open where the match is weak. Clone sizes are given selectively: once, few, many, or a class where the clone is expanded.

NA,TRBV5-1,NA,TRBJ2-7,CASSLVTGYYEQYF,TGCGCCAGCAGCTTGGTTACAGGGTACTACGAGCAGTACTTC
NA,TRBV19,TRBD1,TRBJ1-1,CASKGAGVNTEAFF,TGTGCCAGTAAGGGGGCAGGGGTGAACACTGAAGCTTTCTTT
NA,TRBV27,NA,TRBJ2-7,CASSLTPQDSSYEQYF,TGTGCCAGCAGTTTAACCCCACAGGATTCTTCCTACGAGCAGTACTTC
NA,TRBV29-1,TRBD1,TRBJ1-1,CSVANRQGNTEAFF,TGCAGCGTCGCCAATCGACAGGGTAACACTGAAGCTTTCTTT
NA,TRBV21-1,NA,TRBJ2-2,CASSKGKGRVGELFF,TGTGCCAGCAGCAAAGGGAAGGGGAGGGTCGGGGAGCTGTTTTTT
once,TRBV10-2,NA,TRBJ1-5,CASSLNHGYRVDQPQHF,TGCGCCAGCAGCCTGAATCATGGTTACAGAGTGGATCAGCCCCAGCATTTT
NA,TRBV5-1,TRBD1,TRBJ1-4,CASSPNSGTGGYNEKLFF,TGCGCCAGCAGCCCGAATTCCGGGACAGGGGGGTATAATGAAAAACTGTTTTTT
NA,TRBV30,NA,TRBJ1-6,CACAQGGDSPLHF,TGTGCCTGTGCACAGGGTGGGGATTCACCCCTCCACTTT
NA,TRBV30,TRBD1,TRBJ2-7,CAGNTGTGIYEQYF,TGTGCCGGAAATACCGGGACAGGTATTTACGAGCAGTACTTC
NA,TRBV5-1,TRBD1,TRBJ1-4,CASSLQGTNNEKLFF,TGCGCCAGCAGCCTACAGGGGACGAATAATGAAAAACTGTTTTTT
NA,TRBV7-6,NA,TRBJ2-7,CASSNRGRGESSYEQYF,TGTGCCAGCAGCAATCGGGGGAGGGGGGAGAGCTCCTACGAGCAGTACTTC
once,TRBV7-9,TRBD1,TRBJ2-6,CASSSSGRGLYGANVLTF,TGTGCCAGCAGCTCAAGCGGCAGGGGGCTATATGGGGCCAACGTCCTGACTTTC
NA,TRBV2,NA,TRBJ1-1,CASSEGPRVMNTEAFF,TGTGCCAGCAGTGAAGGTCCGAGGGTTATGAACACTGAAGCTTTCTTT
NA,TRBV19,NA,TRBJ1-4,CASSVDPGEGEKLFF,TGTGCCAGTAGTGTGGATCCGGGGGAAGGAGAAAAACTGTTTTTT
NA,TRBV3-1/TRBV3-2,TRBD2,TRBJ2-4,CASSPHRLAGGRAKNIQYF,TGTGCCAGCAGCCCCCACCGACTAGCGGGGGGGCGGGCCAAAAACATTCAGTACTTC
NA,TRBV6-5,NA,TRBJ2-2,CASSPQGTGELFF,TGTGCCAGCAGTCCACAGGGTACCGGGGAGCTGTTTTTT
NA,TRBV30,TRBD1,TRBJ1-3,CALTGVGNTIYF,TGTGCCTTGACAGGGGTTGGAAACACCATATATTTT
NA,TRBV12-5,TRBD1,TRBJ1-2,CASGSGNRGLPYGYTF,TGTGCTAGTGGTTCGGGGAACAGGGGGTTGCCCTATGGCTACACCTTC
NA,TRBV5-4,TRBD2,TRBJ2-7,CASSLEVGGNYEQYF,TGTGCCAGCAGCTTGGAGGTCGGGGGGAACTACGAGCAGTACTTC
once,TRBV7-9,TRBD2,TRBJ2-7,CASSRQTPWTSGRYEQYF,TGTGCCAGCAGCCGACAAACCCCCTGGACTAGCGGACGCTACGAGCAGTACTTC
NA,TRBV5-1,TRBD2,TRBJ2-1,CASSLAGGNYNEQFF,TGCGCCAGCAGCTTGGCGGGGGGTAACTACAATGAGCAGTTCTTC
once,TRBV24-1,NA,TRBJ2-3,CATGSENTDTQYF,TGTGCCACCGGGTCGGAGAACACAGATACGCAGTATTTT
few,TRBV2,TRBD1,TRBJ1-1,CAGQDAEAFF,TGTGCCGGACAGGACGCTGAAGCTTTCTTT
NA,TRBV27,TRBD1,TRBJ2-4,CASSLSTPFGRGQTKNIQYF,TGTGCCAGCAGTTTATCGACCCCTTTCGGCAGGGGGCAAACCAAAAACATTCAGTACTTC
NA,TRBV6-5,NA,TRBJ1-2,CVIRERGRGYTF,TGTGTTATTCGGGAGAGGGGTCGAGGCTACACCTTC
NA,TRBV5-1,NA,TRBJ2-5,CASSLDRGNFEETQYF,TGCGCCAGCAGCTTGGATCGGGGGAACTTTGAAGAGACCCAGTACTTC
NA,TRBV30,NA,TRBJ2-3,CAWNREGGTDTQYF,TGTGCCTGGAACAGGGAAGGGGGCACAGATACGCAGTATTTT
NA,TRBV5-6,NA,TRBJ2-3,CASSLEWGPSTDTQYF,TGTGCCAGCAGCTTGGAGTGGGGGCCAAGCACAGATACGCAGTATTTT
once,TRBV18,NA,TRBJ2-2,CASSPLIGDTGELFF,TGTGCCAGCTCACCCCTCATAGGGGACACCGGGGAGCTGTTTTTT
NA,TRBV7-3,NA,TRBJ2-2,CASSWGFGELFF,TGTGCCAGCAGTTGGGGCTTCGGGGAGCTGTTTTTT
NA,TRBV4-1,TRBD2,TRBJ2-2,CASSQVTSGRDTGELFF,TGCGCCAGCAGCCAAGTCACTAGCGGGCGGGACACCGGGGAGCTGTTTTTT
NA,TRBV5-5,NA,TRBJ2-1,CASSLPTHVNEQFF,TGTGCCAGCAGCTTACCCACTCACGTAAATGAGCAGTTCTTC
NA,TRBV6-5,NA,TRBJ1-1,CASSNGRRGTEAFF,TGTGCCAGCAGTAATGGGAGACGTGGAACTGAAGCTTTCTTT
NA,TRBV19,TRBD2,TRBJ2-5,CASSTQASGDQETQYF,TGTGCCAGTAGTACGCAGGCTAGCGGGGACCAAGAGACCCAGTACTTC
NA,TRBV9,TRBD2,TRBJ2-1,CASSVGASGGINEQFF,TGTGCCAGCAGCGTAGGAGCTAGCGGGGGTATTAATGAGCAGTTCTTC
NA,TRBV18,NA,TRBJ1-2,CASSRSGAGRNYGYTF,TGTGCCAGCTCACGGTCCGGGGCAGGGAGGAACTATGGCTACACCTTC
NA,TRBV18,NA,TRBJ1-1,CASSPATETVRSTEAFF,TGTGCCAGCTCACCAGCAACCGAGACTGTCCGGAGTACTGAAGCTTTCTTT
NA,TRBV7-2,TRBD1,TRBJ2-7,CASSSTGGPYEQYF,TGTGCCAGCAGCTCTACAGGGGGCCCGTACGAGCAGTACTTC
NA,TRBV2,NA,TRBJ2-1,CASSDTRGVYNEQFF,TGTGCCAGCAGTGATACCCGCGGGGTATACAATGAGCAGTTCTTC
few,TRBV2,NA,TRBJ2-2,CASIGGVNTGELFF,TGTGCCAGCATTGGCGGCGTGAACACCGGGGAGCTGTTTTTT
NA,TRBV4-2,TRBD2,TRBJ2-1,CASSQEGLAGGPGYNEQFF,TGTGCCAGCAGCCAAGAGGGACTAGCGGGGGGGCCTGGCTACAATGAGCAGTTCTTC
NA,TRBV4-1,NA,TRBJ1-4,CASSLIATNEKLFF,TGCGCCAGCAGTTTAATAGCAACTAATGAAAAACTGTTTTTT
once,TRBV7-3,NA,TRBJ1-1,CASSSTGNTEAFF,TGTGCCAGCAGCTCGACGGGGAACACTGAAGCTTTCTTT
NA,TRBV24-1,NA,TRBJ2-3,CATSDLARIGSTDTQYF,TGTGCCACCAGTGATTTAGCCAGGATCGGAAGCACAGATACGCAGTATTTT
NA,TRBV18,NA,TRBJ1-4,CASSPPGRSQGKLFF,TGTGCCAGCTCACCACCGGGCAGGTCCCAGGGAAAACTGTTTTTT
NA,TRBV24-1,NA,TRBJ2-3,CATSDLRAEADTQYF,TGTGCCACCAGTGATTTACGAGCGGAGGCAGATACGCAGTATTTT
NA,TRBV2,TRBD1,TRBJ1-6,CASSERLQWTGDSPLHF,TGTGCCAGCAGTGAGAGATTGCAGTGGACAGGGGATTCACCCCTCCACTTT
NA,TRBV11-2,TRBD1,TRBJ1-4,CASSSYLGTATNEKLFF,TGTGCCAGCAGCTCCTACCTCGGGACAGCAACTAATGAAAAACTGTTTTTT
NA,TRBV4-1,TRBD2,TRBJ2-3,CASSQTGAGGIDTQYF,TGCGCCAGCAGCCAGACAGGAGCGGGGGGAATAGATACGCAGTATTTT
NA,TRBV3-1/TRBV3-2,NA,TRBJ2-2,CASSQGQANTGELFF,TGTGCCAGCAGTCAGGGGCAGGCGAACACCGGGGAGCTGTTTTTT
NA,TRBV19,NA,TRBJ1-1,CASSIDLARAEAFF,TGTGCCAGTAGTATAGATCTAGCAAGGGCTGAAGCTTTCTTT
once,TRBV10-2,TRBD2,TRBJ2-1,CASKGLAGRNEQFF,TGCGCCAGCAAGGGACTAGCGGGGCGTAATGAGCAGTTCTTC
NA,TRBV29-1,NA,TRBJ2-3,CSVEGTSTSTDTQYF,TGCAGCGTCGAAGGGACAAGTACTAGCACAGATACGCAGTATTTT
NA,TRBV5-6,NA,TRBJ1-1,CASSLIRAPRATEAFF,TGTGCCAGCAGCTTGATCAGGGCCCCTCGGGCCACTGAAGCTTTCTTT
NA,TRBV10-3,TRBD1,TRBJ1-2,CAIGDRGVGGYTF,TGTGCCATCGGGGACAGGGGGGTGGGTGGCTACACCTTC